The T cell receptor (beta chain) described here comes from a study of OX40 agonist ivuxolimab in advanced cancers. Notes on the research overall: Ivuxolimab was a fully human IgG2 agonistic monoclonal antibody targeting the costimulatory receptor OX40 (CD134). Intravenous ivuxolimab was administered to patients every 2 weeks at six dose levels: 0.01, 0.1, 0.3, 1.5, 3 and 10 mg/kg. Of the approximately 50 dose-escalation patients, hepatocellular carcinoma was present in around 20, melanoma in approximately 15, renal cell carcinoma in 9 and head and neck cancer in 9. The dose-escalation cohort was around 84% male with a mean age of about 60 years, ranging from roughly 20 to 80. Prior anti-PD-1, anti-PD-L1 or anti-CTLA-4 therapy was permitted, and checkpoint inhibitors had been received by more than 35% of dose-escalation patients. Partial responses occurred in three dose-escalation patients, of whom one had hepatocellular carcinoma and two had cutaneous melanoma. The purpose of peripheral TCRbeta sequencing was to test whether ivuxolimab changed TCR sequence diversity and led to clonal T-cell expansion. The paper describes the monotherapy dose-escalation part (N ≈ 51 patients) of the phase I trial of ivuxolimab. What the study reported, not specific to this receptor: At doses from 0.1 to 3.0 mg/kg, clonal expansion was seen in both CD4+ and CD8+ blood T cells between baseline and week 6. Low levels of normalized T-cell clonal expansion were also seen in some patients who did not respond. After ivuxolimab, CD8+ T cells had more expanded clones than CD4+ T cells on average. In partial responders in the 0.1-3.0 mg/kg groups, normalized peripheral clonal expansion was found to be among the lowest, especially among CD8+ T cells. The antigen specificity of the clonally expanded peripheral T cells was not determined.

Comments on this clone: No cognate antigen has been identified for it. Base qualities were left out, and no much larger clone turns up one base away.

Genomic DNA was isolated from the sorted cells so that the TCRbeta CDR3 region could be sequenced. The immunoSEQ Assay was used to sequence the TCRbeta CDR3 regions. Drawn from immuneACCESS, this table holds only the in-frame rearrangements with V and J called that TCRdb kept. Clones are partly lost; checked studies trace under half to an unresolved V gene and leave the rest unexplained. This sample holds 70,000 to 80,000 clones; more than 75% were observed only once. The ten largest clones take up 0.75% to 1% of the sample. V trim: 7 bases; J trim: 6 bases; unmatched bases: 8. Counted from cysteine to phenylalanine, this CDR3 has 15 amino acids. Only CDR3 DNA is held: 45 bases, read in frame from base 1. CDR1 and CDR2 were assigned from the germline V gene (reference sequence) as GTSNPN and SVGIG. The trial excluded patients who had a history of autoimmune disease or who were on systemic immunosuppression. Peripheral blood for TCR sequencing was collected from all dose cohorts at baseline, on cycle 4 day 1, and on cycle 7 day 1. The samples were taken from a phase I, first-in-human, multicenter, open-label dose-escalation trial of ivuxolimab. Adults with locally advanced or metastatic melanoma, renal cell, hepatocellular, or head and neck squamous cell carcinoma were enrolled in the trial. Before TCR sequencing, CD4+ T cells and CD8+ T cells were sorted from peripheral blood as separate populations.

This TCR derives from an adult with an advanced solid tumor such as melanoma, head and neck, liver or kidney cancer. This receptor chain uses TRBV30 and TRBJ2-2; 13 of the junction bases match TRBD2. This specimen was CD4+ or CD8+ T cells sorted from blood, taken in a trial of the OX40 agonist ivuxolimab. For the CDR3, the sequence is CAYAIGLAGAGELFF. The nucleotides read TGTGCCTATGCCATAGGACTAGCGGGAGCCGGGGAGCTGTTTTTT.